Listed here is a single T cell receptor (beta chain). The data were produced by immunoSEQ multiplex PCR, yet TCRdb's version contains in-frame clones alone and is incomplete. The repertoire holds about 120,000 clones, with about 87% as singletons. The data derive from a study of control samples from healthy donors and cancer patients. Germline V gene data show CDR1 as WNHNN and CDR2 as SYGVQD (reference sequence). The V end lost 2 bases, the J end lost 4 bases, and 0 bases lay between the germline ends. The CDR3 totals 12 residues. The gene calls are TRBV10-1 and TRBJ2-6, with D hard to call. This sequence was found in a man aged 40-49 years in good health. Sequences were obtained from blood. CDR3 coding DNA: TGCGCCAGCAGTGAGGGGGCCAACGTCCTGACTTTC. Encoded protein: CASSEGANVLTF.